Presented here are 11 T cell receptor beta chains from one specimen sequenced in a study of cytomegalovirus exposure and HLA in healthy donors. Vbeta (60) and Jbeta (13) primers were used in the PCR. Assay: immunoSEQ multiplex PCR; the TCRdb copy retains only in-frame clones and omits some. The data hold some 150,000 clones, with about 78% observed a single time. The sample was PBMCs. The origin of the receptors is a male donor in good health and CMV-seronegative.

This sequence joins TRBV30 and TRBJ2-3; D is undetermined. V dropped 3 bases and J dropped 2 bases, with 9 bases sitting between them. Germline loops: CDR1 GTSNPN, CDR2 SVGIG (reference sequence). There are 13 residues in the CDR3. The CDR3 DNA sequence: TGTGCCTGGAGCCTTAGACACACAGATACGCAGTATTTT. Residues: CAWSLRHTDTQYF.

This clone was observed a handful of times. The rearrangement joins TRBV10-3 to TRBJ2-7; 10 nucleotides agree with TRBD1. This CDR3 comprises 16 residues. After removal of 4 bases from V and 0 bases from J, the junction contained 6 bases not matched to a gene. The germline V gene encodes CDR1 ENHRY and CDR2 SYGVKD. This chain's CDR3 is CAISVIDRGHSYEQYF. CDR3 nucleotide sequence: TGTGCCATCAGTGTAATAGACAGGGGGCACTCCTACGAGCAGTACTTC.

J is TRBJ2-7 and V is TRBV5-6, with D possibly TRBD1 on 5 matching bases. V lost 0 bases and J lost 7, with 11 bases in between. The CDR3 totals 13 residues. From germline, CDR1 is SGHDT and CDR2 YYEEEE. The DNA of the CDR3 is TGTGCCAGCAGCTTGGCAGGGCCCGGAGAGCAGTACTTC. Amino acid sequence: CASSLAGPGEQYF.

This clone was counted between two and nine times. The chain has TRBV18 and TRBJ1-5; 11 bases are a match to TRBD1. V lost 6 bases, J lost 7 bases, and 5 bases stayed unmatched. The CDR3 is made up of 14 amino acids. Germline V lookup: CDR1 KGHSH, CDR2 LQKENI. CDR3 bases: TGTGCCAGCTCCCTTGGGACAGGGGGACAGCCCCAGCATTTT. It is translated as CASSLGTGGQPQHF.

The chain has TRBV10-3 and TRBJ1-5; unclear D gene. CDR1 and CDR2 from the germline V gene are ENHRY and SYGVKD. The V end was cut by 10 bases, the J end by 6 bases, with 22 bases between. This CDR3 contains 15 residues. This CDR3 is CATGGLLGSGQPQHF. The CDR3 region has the DNA TGTGCCACCGGAGGTCTATTGGGGAGTGGTCAGCCCCAGCATTTT.

This chain's CDR3 is CASSFPGGYGYTF. In DNA, the CDR3 is TGTGCCAGCAGTTTCCCAGGGGGCTATGGCTACACCTTC. The V and J genes are TRBV27 and TRBJ1-2; TRBD1 aligns across 7 bases. The CDR3 spans 13 residues. V was clipped by 3 bases and J by 4 bases; unmatched bases: 2. Germline V gene lookup returns CDR1 MNHEY and CDR2 SMNVEV (reference sequence).

V usage is TRBV27 and J usage is TRBJ1-2, with TRBD1 as a possible D gene (5 bases). CDR1 MNHEY and CDR2 SMNVEV come from the germline V gene (reference sequence). V was trimmed by 0 bases and J by 6 bases, leaving 14 bases between them. This CDR3 region has 15 residues. CDR3 sequence (DNA): TGTGCCAGCAGTTTATCGATTCCAGGGATAAATGGCTACACCTTC. It encodes CASSLSIPGINGYTF.

The rearrangement links TRBV10-3 to TRBJ2-7; D perhaps matches TRBD2 (5 bases). The germline V and J ends were trimmed by 4 bases and 1 base, with 8 bases remaining between them. CDR1 is ENHRY, CDR2 SYGVKD, per germline. The CDR3 length is 13 residues. As DNA, the CDR3 is TGTGCCATCAGTGCGGGGAGTTCCTACGAGCAGTACTTC. Translation: CAISAGSSYEQYF.

In its sample, this clone was seen a few times. This chain joins TRBV4-3 and TRBJ1-1; D is uncertain. This CDR3 is 12 amino acids long. Trimming removed 5 bases from V and 5 bases from J, with 9 bases in between. Germline V gene lookup returns CDR1 LGHNA and CDR2 YSLEER. The CDR3 here is CASSSLGTEAFF. As DNA, the CDR3 is TGCGCCAGCAGCTCCCTCGGGACTGAAGCTTTCTTT.

This clone appeared once. This chain links TRBV6-5 with TRBJ2-7; 8 bases align to TRBD1. CDR1 and CDR2 from the germline V gene are MNHEY and SVGAGI. Trimming at V came to 10 bases and at J to 6 bases, leaving 5 bases not matched to a gene. The CDR3 runs 11 residues. CDR3 protein: CATDRGSEQYF. CDR3 DNA: TGTGCCACCGACAGGGGTTCCGAGCAGTACTTC.

This clone was seen a handful of times. V is TRBV5-6 and J is TRBJ1-1; 7 bases line up with TRBD1. Losses at the gene ends were 4 bases for V and 4 bases for J; bases not matched to a gene: 4. The germline CDR1 and CDR2 sequences are SGHDT and YYEEEE. This CDR3 region has 13 residues. This chain's CDR3 is CASSMTGSTEAFF. DNA of the CDR3: TGTGCCAGCAGCATGACAGGGAGCACTGAAGCTTTCTTT.